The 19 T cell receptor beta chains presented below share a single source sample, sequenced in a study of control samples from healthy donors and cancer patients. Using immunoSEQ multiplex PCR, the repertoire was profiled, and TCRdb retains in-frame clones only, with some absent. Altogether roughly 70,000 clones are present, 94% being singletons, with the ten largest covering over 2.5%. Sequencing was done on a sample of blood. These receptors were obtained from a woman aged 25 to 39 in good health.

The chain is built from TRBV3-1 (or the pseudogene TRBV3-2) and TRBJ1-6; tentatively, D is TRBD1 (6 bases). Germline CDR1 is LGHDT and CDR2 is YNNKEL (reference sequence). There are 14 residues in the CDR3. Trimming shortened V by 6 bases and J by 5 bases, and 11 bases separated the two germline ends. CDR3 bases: TGTGCCAGCAGGCAACACAGGGATAATTCACCCCTCCACTTT. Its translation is CASRQHRDNSPLHF.

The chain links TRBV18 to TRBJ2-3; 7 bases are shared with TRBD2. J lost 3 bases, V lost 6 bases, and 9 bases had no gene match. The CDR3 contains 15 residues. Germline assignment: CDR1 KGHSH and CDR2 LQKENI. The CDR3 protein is CASSQVAGPTDTQYF. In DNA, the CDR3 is TGTGCCAGCTCGCAGGTAGCGGGCCCTACAGATACGCAGTATTTT.

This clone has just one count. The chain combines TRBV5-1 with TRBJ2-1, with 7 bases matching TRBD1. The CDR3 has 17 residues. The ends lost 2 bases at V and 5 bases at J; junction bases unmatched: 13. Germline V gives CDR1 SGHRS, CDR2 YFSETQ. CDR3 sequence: CASSFRGPSSRHNEQFF. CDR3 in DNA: TGCGCCAGCAGCTTTAGGGGGCCGTCCTCGCGGCACAATGAGCAGTTCTTC.

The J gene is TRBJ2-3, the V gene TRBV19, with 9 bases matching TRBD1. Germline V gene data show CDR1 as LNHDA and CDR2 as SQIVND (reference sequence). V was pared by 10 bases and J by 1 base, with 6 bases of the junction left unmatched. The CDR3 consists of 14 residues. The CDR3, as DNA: TGTGCCATTTCGACAGGGGGGGGCACAGATACGCAGTATTTT. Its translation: CAISTGGGTDTQYF. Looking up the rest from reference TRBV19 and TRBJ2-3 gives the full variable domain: DGGITQSPKYLFRKEGQNVTLSCEQNLNHDAMYWYRQDPGQGLRLIYYSQIVNDFQKGDIAEGYSVSREKKESFPLTVTSAQKNPTAFYLCAISTGGGTDTQYFGPGTRLTVL.

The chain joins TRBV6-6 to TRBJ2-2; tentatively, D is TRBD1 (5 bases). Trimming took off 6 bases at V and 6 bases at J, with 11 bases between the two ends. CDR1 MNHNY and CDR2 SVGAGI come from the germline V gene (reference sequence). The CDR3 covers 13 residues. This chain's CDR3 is CASRAGLSGELFF. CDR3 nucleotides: TGTGCCAGCAGAGCAGGGCTATCCGGGGAGCTGTTTTTT.

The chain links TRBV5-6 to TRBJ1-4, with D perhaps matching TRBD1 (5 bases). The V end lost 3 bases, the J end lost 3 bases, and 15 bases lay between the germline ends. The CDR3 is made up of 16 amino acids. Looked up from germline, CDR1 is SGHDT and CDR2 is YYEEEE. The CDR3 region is CASSWFRDPANEKLFF. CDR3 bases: TGTGCCAGCAGCTGGTTCAGGGATCCGGCTAATGAAAAACTGTTTTTT.

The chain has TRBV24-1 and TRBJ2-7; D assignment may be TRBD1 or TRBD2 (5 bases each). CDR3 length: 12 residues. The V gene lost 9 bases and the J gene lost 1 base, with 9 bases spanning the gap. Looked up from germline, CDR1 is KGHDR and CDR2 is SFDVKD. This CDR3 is CATGTASYEQYF. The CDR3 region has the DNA TGTGCCACCGGGACCGCTTCCTACGAGCAGTACTTC.

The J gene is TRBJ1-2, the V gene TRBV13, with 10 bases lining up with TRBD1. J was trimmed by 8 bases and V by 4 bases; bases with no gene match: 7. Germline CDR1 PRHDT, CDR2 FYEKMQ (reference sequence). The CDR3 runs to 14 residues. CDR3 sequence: CASSSLRDRGGYTF. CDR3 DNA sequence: TGTGCCAGCAGCTCCCTCCGGGACAGGGGCGGCTACACCTTC.

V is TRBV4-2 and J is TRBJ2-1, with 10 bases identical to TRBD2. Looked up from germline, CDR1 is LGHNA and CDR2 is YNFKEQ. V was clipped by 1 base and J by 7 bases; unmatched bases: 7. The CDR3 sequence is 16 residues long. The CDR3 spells CASSQAAGLASNEQFF. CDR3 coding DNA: TGTGCCAGCAGCCAAGCAGCGGGACTAGCGTCTAATGAGCAGTTCTTC.

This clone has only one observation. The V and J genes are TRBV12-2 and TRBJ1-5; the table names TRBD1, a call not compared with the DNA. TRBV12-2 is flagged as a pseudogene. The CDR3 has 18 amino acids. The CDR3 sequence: CASRPLRGYNLSGEPQHF. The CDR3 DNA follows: TGTGCAAGTCGCCCCCTCAGGGGCTACAACCTGAGTGGTGAGCCCCAGCATTTT.

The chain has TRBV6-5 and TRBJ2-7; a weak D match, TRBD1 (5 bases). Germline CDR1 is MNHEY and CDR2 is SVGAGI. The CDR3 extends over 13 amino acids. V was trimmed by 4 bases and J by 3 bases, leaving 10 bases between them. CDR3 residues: CASSLFRDYEQYF. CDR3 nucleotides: TGTGCCAGCAGTTTATTCAGGGACTACGAGCAGTACTTC.

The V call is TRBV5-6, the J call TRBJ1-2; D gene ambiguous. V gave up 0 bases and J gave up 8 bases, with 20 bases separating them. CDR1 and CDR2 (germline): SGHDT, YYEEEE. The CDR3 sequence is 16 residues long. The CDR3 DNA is TGTGCCAGCAGCTTGGGAAGTCTGATAGGCCGCCTGGGCTACACCTTC. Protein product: CASSLGSLIGRLGYTF.

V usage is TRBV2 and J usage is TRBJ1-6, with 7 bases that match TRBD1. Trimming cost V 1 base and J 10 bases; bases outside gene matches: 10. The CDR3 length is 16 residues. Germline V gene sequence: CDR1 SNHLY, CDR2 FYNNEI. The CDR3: CASSEDRPGGNSPLHF. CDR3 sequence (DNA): TGTGCCAGCAGTGAAGATAGGCCAGGGGGAAACTCACCCCTCCACTTT.

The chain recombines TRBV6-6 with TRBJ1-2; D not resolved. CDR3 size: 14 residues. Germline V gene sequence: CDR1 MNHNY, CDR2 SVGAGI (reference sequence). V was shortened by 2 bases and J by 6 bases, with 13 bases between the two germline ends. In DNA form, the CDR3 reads TGTGCCAGCAGTTACGACATGCCGCAGGATGGCTACACCTTC. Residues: CASSYDMPQDGYTF.

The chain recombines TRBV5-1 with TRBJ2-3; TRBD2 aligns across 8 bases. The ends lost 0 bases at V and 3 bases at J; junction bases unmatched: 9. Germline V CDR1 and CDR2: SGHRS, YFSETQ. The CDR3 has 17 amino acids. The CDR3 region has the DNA TGCGCCAGCAGCTTGGACACTACTAGCGGAGGGACAGATACGCAGTATTTT. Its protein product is CASSLDTTSGGTDTQYF.

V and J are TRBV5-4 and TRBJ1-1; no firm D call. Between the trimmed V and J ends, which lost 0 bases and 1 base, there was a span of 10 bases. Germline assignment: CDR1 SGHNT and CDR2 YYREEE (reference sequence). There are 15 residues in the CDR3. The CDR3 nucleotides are TGTGCCAGCAGCTTGGTTCAGGCCCCGAACACTGAAGCTTTCTTT. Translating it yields CASSLVQAPNTEAFF.

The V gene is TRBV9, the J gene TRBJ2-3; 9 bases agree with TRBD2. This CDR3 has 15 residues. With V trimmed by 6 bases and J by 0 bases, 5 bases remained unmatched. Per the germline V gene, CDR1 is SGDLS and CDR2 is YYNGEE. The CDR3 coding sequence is TGTGCCAGCACGACTAGCGGAACTAGCACAGATACGCAGTATTTT. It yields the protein CASTTSGTSTDTQYF.

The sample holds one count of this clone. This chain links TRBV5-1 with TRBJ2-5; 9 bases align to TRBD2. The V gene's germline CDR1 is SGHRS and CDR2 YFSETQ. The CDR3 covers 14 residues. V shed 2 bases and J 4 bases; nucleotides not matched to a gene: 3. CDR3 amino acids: CASSLQTSGETQYF. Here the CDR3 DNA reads TGCGCCAGCAGCTTACAGACTAGCGGAGAGACCCAGTACTTC.

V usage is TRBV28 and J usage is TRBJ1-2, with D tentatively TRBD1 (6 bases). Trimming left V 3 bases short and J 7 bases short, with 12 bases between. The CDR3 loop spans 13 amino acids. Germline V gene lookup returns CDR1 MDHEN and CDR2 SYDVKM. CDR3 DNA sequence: TGTGCCAGCAGTTTTCAGGGGACCGCTGGCTACACCTTC. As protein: CASSFQGTAGYTF.